The sequence of this T cell receptor (beta chain) was determined in a study of blood T cell repertoires in COVID-19. About the research overall: From T cells, B-cell-depleted T cells, or PBMCs came the material, which was cDNA or gDNA.

CDR3 length equals 13 residues. Germline values: CDR1 LNHNV, CDR2 YYDKDF (reference sequence). The germline V and J ends were trimmed by 2 bases and 4 bases, with 8 bases remaining between them. Data came from immunoSEQ multiplex PCR; TCRdb stores just in-frame clones and leaves some out. The data contain about 670,000 clones, about 90% of them singletons. V is TRBV15 and J is TRBJ1-1; perhaps TRBD1 as D (5 bases). Sequenced material: peripheral blood. This receptor was obtained from a woman aged 18-29 years with acute or convalescent COVID-19. The chain's CDR3 is CATSRHGGTEAFF. CDR3 sequence (DNA): TGTGCCACCAGCAGACACGGGGGCACTGAAGCTTTCTTT.